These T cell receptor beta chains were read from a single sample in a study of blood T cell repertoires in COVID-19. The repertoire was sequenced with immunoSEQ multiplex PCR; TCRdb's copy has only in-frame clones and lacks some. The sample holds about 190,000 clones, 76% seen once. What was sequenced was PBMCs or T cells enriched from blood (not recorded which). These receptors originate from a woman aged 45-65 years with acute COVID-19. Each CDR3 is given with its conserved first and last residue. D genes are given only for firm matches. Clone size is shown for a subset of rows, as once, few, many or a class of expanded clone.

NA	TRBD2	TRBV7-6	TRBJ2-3	TGTGCCAGCAGCTGGGACTACACAGATACGCAGTATTTT	CASSWDYTDTQYF
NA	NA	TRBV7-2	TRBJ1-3	TGTGCCAGCAGCTTAGGACAGCCTGGAAACACCATATATTTT	CASSLGQPGNTIYF
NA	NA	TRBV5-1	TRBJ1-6	TGCGCCAGCAGCTCCGGGGGGGACTCACCCCTCCACTTT	CASSSGGDSPLHF
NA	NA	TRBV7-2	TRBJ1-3	TGTGCCAGCAGCTCAACCGGGAGCTCTGGAAACACCATATATTTT	CASSSTGSSGNTIYF
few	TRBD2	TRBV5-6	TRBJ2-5	TGTGCCAGCAGCTTCCGAGGACTAGCGGGAGGAGAGACCCAGTACTTC	CASSFRGLAGGETQYF
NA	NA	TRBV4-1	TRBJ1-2	TGCGCCAGCAGTCAAGGCGGCATTGAACTTCGGCACTATGGCTACACCTTC	CASSQGGIELRHYGYTF
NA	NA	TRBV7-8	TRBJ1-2	TGTGCCAGCAGCACTACACTTAACTATGGCTACACCTTC	CASSTTLNYGYTF
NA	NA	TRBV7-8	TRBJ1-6	TGTGCCAGCAGCTTACGGGGGGGCGACGGCTCACCCCTCCACTTT	CASSLRGGDGSPLHF
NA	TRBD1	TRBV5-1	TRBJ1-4	TGCGCCAGCAGCTCGGGACAGGGAAGTGAAAAACTGTTTTTT	CASSSGQGSEKLFF
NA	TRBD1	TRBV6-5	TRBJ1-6	TGTGCCAGCAGTTCCGGACAGGGGGCATCACCCCTCCACTTT	CASSSGQGASPLHF
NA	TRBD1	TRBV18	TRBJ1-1	TGTGCCAGCTCACCACAAACCTCGAAGACAGGGGTGGGTTTCTTT	CASSPQTSKTGVGFF
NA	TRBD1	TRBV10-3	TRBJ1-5	TGTGCCATCAGCGCAACAGGGGGTAGCAATCAGCCCCAGCATTTT	CAISATGGSNQPQHF
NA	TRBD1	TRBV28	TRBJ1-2	TGTGCCAGCAGTTCCACCCTTAGGGACAGGGGACATGGCTACACCTTC	CASSSTLRDRGHGYTF
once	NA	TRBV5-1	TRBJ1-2	TGCGCCAGCAGCTTGCCTGAGCGGGGTGGCTACACCTTC	CASSLPERGGYTF
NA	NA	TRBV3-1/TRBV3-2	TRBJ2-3	TGTGCCAGCAGCAAGGGACTTGCGGGTACGCAGTATTTT	CASSKGLAGTQYF
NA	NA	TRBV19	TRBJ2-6	TGTGCCAGTAGTATGCGGGCAGAGATAAGCTCTGGGGCCAACGTCCTGACTTTC	CASSMRAEISSGANVLTF
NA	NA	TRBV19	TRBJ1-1	TGTGCCATAAGCCCCGCAGGGGTTAACACTGAAGCTTTCTTT	CAISPAGVNTEAFF
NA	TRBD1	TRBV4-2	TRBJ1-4	TGTGCCAGCAGCCCCGAAACAGGGGGCGGCGGTGAAAAACTGTTTTTT	CASSPETGGGGEKLFF
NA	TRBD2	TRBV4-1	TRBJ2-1	TGCGCCAGCAGCCAGGACAGACTAGCGAGCTCCTACAATGAGCAGTTCTTC	CASSQDRLASSYNEQFF
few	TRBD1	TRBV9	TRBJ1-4	TGTGCCAGCAGCGCGGGACAGGCAACTAATGAAAAACTGTTTTTT	CASSAGQATNEKLFF
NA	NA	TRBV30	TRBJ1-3	TGTGCCTGGGCGAAAGCGGAAGGAAACACCATATATTTT	CAWAKAEGNTIYF
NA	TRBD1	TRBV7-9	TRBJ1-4	TGTGCCAGCAGCCCCCCCCTTGACAGGGATCCTAATGAAAAACTGTTTTTT	CASSPPLDRDPNEKLFF
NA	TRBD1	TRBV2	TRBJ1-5	TGTGCCAGCAGGTCCGGGACAGGGAGCAATCAGCCCCAGCATTTT	CASRSGTGSNQPQHF
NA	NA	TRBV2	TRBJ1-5	TGTGCCAGCAGCCTCCGGGACATTAGCAATCAGCCCCAGCATTTT	CASSLRDISNQPQHF
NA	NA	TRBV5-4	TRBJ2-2	TGTGCCAGCAGCTTGAAGCACAGGGAAATCGGGGAGCTGTTTTTT	CASSLKHREIGELFF
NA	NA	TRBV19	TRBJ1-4	TGTGCCAGTAGTATGAGTTTGGGCAGAGTTAATGAAAAACTGTTTTTT	CASSMSLGRVNEKLFF
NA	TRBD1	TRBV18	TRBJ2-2	TGTGCCAGCTCCGCCCGGACAGGGGATGGCACCGGGGAGCTGTTTTTT	CASSARTGDGTGELFF
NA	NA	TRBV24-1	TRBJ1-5	TGTGCCACCAGTGATAAAACAGGGCCCAATCAGCCCCAGCATTTT	CATSDKTGPNQPQHF
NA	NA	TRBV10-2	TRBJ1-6	TGCGCCGGCGGCGATGGTAATTCACCCCTCCACTTT	CAGGDGNSPLHF
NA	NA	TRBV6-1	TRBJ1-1	TGTGCCAGCAGTGAAGACGCAGTGAACACTGAAGCTTTCTTT	CASSEDAVNTEAFF
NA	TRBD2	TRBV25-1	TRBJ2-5	TGTGCCAGCAGTGGACTAGCGGGGAGCCAAGAGACCCAGTACTTC	CASSGLAGSQETQYF
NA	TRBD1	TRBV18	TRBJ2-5	TGTGCCAGCTCACCTTACCGACAGGGGCAAGAGACCCAGTACTTC	CASSPYRQGQETQYF
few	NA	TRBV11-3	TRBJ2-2	TGTGCCAGCACCGAAGGGGGGGTGCGGGGGCGCACCGGGGAGCTGTTTTTT	CASTEGGVRGRTGELFF
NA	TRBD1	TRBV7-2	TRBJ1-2	TGTGCCAGCAGCTTAGCGGGCGTCAGGGGGGACTATGGCTACACCTTC	CASSLAGVRGDYGYTF
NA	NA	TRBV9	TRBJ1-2	TGTGCCAGCAGCGTAGCGGGTGACTACACCTTC	CASSVAGDYTF
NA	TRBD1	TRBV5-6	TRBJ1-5	TGTGCCAGCAGCCCCAGCGGACAGGGGGTGAGGCGCAATCAGCCCCAGCATTTT	CASSPSGQGVRRNQPQHF
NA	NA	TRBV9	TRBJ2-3	TGTGCCAGCAGCGGAGAGGACTCCCTCTTCACAGATACGCAGTATTTT	CASSGEDSLFTDTQYF
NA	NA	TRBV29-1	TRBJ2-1	TGCAGCGTTGAACCGGCGGGCTATGAGCAGTTCTTC	CSVEPAGYEQFF
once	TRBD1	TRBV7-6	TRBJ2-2	TGTGCCAGCAGCTCAAGGGACAGGGGCACCGGGGAGCTGTTTTTT	CASSSRDRGTGELFF
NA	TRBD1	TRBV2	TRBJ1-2	TGTGCCAGCAGTAACAGGGGCTATGGCTACACCTTC	CASSNRGYGYTF
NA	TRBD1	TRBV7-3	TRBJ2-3	TGTGCCAGCAGCTTAACGGGACAGGGGGCCGATACGCAGTATTTT	CASSLTGQGADTQYF
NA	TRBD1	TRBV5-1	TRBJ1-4	TGCGCCAGCAGCACCCAGGGGGCTCTTGATGAAAAACTGTTTTTT	CASSTQGALDEKLFF
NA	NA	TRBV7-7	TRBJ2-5	TGTGCTAGCAGCCCAGGGCAAGAGACCCAGTACTTC	CASSPGQETQYF
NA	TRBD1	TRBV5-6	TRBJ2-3	TGTGCCAGCAGCTACCCGGGACAGGGAAGAGATACGCAGTATTTT	CASSYPGQGRDTQYF
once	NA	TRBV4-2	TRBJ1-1	TGTGCCAGCAGCCAAGGGGGCGGGACTAACACTGAAGCTTTCTTT	CASSQGGGTNTEAFF
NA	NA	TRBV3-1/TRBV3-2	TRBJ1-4	TGTGCCAGCAGCCAGGGTGGAGAGGGGGCTAATGAAAAACTGTTTTTT	CASSQGGEGANEKLFF
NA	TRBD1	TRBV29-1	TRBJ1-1	TGCAGCGCCGGAGACAGGGGGAACACTGAAGCTTTCTTT	CSAGDRGNTEAFF
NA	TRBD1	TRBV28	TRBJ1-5	TGTGCCAGCAGTTTTCTCCGGGGGACAGGGAGCCGGCCCCAGCATTTT	CASSFLRGTGSRPQHF
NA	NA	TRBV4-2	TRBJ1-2	TGTGCCAGCAGCCAAGATTTGGACAGCCCGGACTATGGCTACACCTTC	CASSQDLDSPDYGYTF
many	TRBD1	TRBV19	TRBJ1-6	TGTGCCAGTAGCCCGGCGACAGGGGAAGGTTCACCCCTCCACTTT	CASSPATGEGSPLHF